One sample yielded the 2 T cell receptor beta chains listed below, sequenced in a study of cytomegalovirus exposure and HLA in healthy donors. This PCR relied on a set of 60 Vbeta primers and 13 Jbeta primers. Measured with immunoSEQ multiplex PCR; TCRdb has only the in-frame clones, and not every one. The table has 140,000 to 150,000 clones, about 70% seen once. What was sequenced was PBMCs. The receptors here all came from a woman aged 40-49 years in good health and CMV-seronegative.

This chain's CDR3 is CASSVGGRSSYNSPLHF. Here the CDR3 DNA reads TGTGCCAGCAGCGTAGGCGGTCGAAGCTCCTATAATTCACCCCTCCACTTT. The chain uses TRBV9 and TRBJ1-6; D is unclear. This CDR3 contains 17 residues. Germline V CDR1 and CDR2: SGDLS, YYNGEE. V lost 0 bases and J lost 0, with 10 bases in between. Drawing the rest from reference TRBV9 and TRBJ1-6, the complete variable domain is DSGVTQTPKHLITATGQRVTLRCSPRSGDLSVYWYQQSLDQGLQFLIQYYNGEERAKGNILERFSAQQFPDLHSELNLSSLELGDSALYFCASSVGGRSSYNSPLHFGNGTRLTVT.

The chain uses TRBV5-8 and TRBJ2-3; 13 bases agree with TRBD2. The CDR3 contains 17 residues. CDR1 and CDR2 from the germline V gene are SGHTS and YDEGEE. J was trimmed by 3 bases and V by 4 bases; bases with no gene match: 8. The CDR3 bases are TGTGCCAGCAGCAAGGGGACTAGCGGGATAGGGACAGATACGCAGTATTTT. This translates into CASSKGTSGIGTDTQYF.